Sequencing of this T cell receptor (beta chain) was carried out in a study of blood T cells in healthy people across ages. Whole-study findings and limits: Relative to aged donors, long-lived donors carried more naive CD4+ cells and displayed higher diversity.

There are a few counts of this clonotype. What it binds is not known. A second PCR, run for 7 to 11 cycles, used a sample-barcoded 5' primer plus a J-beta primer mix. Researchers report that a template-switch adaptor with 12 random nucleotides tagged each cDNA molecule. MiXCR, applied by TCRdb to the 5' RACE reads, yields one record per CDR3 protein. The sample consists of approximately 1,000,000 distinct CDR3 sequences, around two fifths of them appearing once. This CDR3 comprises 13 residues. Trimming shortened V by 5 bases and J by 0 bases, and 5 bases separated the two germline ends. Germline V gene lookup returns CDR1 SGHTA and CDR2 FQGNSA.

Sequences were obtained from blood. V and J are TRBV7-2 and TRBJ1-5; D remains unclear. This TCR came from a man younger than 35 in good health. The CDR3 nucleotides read TGTGCCAGCAGCCAGATTAGCAATCAGCCCCAGCATTTT. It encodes CASSQISNQPQHF.